These 10 T cell receptor beta chains share one sample of origin, sequenced in a study of spatial heterogeneity in lung cancer. Sample time point: blood at routine non-recurrence follow-up after resection. TCRdb analysed the 5' RACE reads with MiXCR anew, one entry per CDR3 protein. The table has about 120,000 distinct CDR3 sequences, 10% to 13% seen once. Sequenced here: PBMCs, sampled at follow-up. These receptors all stem from a female donor with early-stage non-small cell lung cancer.

In its sample, this clonotype was seen a few times. The rearrangement joins TRBV7-9 to TRBJ2-1; no reliable D call. The CDR3 has 14 residues. Germline V CDR1 and CDR2: SEHNR, FQNEAQ (reference sequence). V lost 5 bases and J lost 3, with 11 bases in between. CDR3 amino acids: CASSEASSYNEQFF. In DNA form, the CDR3 reads TGTGCCAGCAGCGAAGCATCAAGCTACAATGAGCAGTTCTTC. The variable domain in full, with the rest retrieved from reference TRBV7-9 and TRBJ2-1, is DTGVSQNPRHKITKRGQNVTFRCDPISEHNRLYWYRQTLGQGPEFLTYFQNEAQLEKSRLLSDRFSAERPKGSFSTLEIQRTEQGDSAMYLCASSEASSYNEQFFGPGTRLTVL.

This clonotype was detected ten times or more. The chain uses TRBV18 and TRBJ1-5, with D perhaps matching TRBD1 (6 bases). V lost 6 bases and J 4 bases, leaving 13 bases between the germline ends. CDR3 size: 14 residues. Germline CDR1 KGHSH, CDR2 LQKENI. CDR3 sequence (DNA): TGTGCCAGCTCGGATCGACAGGCTAATCAGCCCCAGCATTTT. Translated: CASSDRQANQPQHF.

There are a few counts of this clonotype. This chain joins TRBV12-3 or TRBV12-4 and TRBJ2-7, with 8 bases matching TRBD1. Losses at the gene ends were 5 bases for V and 4 bases for J; bases not matched to a gene: 4. This CDR3 comprises 13 residues. CDR3 nucleotide sequence: TGTGCCAGCAGTCGGACAGGGATATACGAGCAGTACTTC. Its translation: CASSRTGIYEQYF.

This chain uses TRBV20-1 with TRBJ1-1, with D possibly being TRBD1 (5 bases). Trimming removed 3 bases from V and 0 bases from J, with 11 bases in between. The germline V gene has CDR1 DFQATT and CDR2 SNEGSKA (reference sequence). The CDR3 has 14 amino acids. The CDR3 here is CSASRDLLNTEAFF. CDR3 DNA: TGCAGTGCTAGCCGGGACTTACTGAACACTGAAGCTTTCTTT.

The sample holds many counts of this clonotype. The V call is TRBV15, the J call TRBJ2-5; D is undetermined. This CDR3 region has 14 residues. The V end lost 3 bases, the J end lost 1 base, and 9 bases lay between the germline ends. CDR1 is LNHNV, CDR2 YYDKDF, per germline (reference sequence). CDR3 nucleotides: TGTGCCACCAGCAGCGGGCAGCTCCAAGAGACCCAGTACTTC. Translated: CATSSGQLQETQYF.

The rearrangement joins TRBV12-3 or TRBV12-4 to TRBJ2-7; TRBD1 might be the D (5 bases). This CDR3 has 14 residues. V lost 1 base to trimming and J lost 2 bases, with 9 bases between them. The CDR3 coding sequence is TGTGCCAGCAGTTTAGACAGGCCTACCTACGAGCAGTACGTC. As protein: CASSLDRPTYEQYV.

V is TRBV7-9 and J is TRBJ2-7; a weak D match, TRBD1 (5 bases). There are 13 residues in the CDR3. Trimming pared 0 bases from V and 3 bases from J, leaving 6 bases between. The V gene's germline CDR1 is SEHNR and CDR2 FQNEAQ (reference sequence). The CDR3 spells CASSLAQVYEQYF. The CDR3 coding sequence is TGTGCCAGCAGCTTAGCACAGGTCTACGAGCAGTACTTC.

Many counts were recorded for this clonotype. V gene TRBV29-1 combines with J gene TRBJ2-3; tentatively, D is TRBD1 or TRBD2 (5 bases each). CDR3 length equals 14 residues. Germline values: CDR1 SQVTM, CDR2 ANQGSEA. The germline V and J ends were trimmed by 6 bases and 1 base, with 14 bases remaining between them. This chain's CDR3 is CSVRERSGTDTQYF. The CDR3 bases are TGCAGCGTCAGGGAGAGAAGCGGCACAGATACGCAGTATTTT.

This clonotype was observed at least ten times. The chain couples TRBV10-3 to TRBJ1-1, with D uncertain. V shed 0 bases and J shed 6 bases, with 5 bases lying between them. The CDR3 covers 12 residues. In germline, CDR1 is ENHRY, CDR2 SYGVKD. The CDR3 coding sequence is TGTGCCATCAGTGAGTCAGGGTCTGAAGCTTTCTTT. Encoded protein: CAISESGSEAFF.

The chain uses TRBV5-1 and TRBJ2-2; 7 positions match TRBD1. Trimming took 0 bases from V and 2 from J; bases not matched to a gene: 1. Germline lookup yields CDR1 SGHRS and CDR2 YFSETQ. This CDR3 is built from 15 residues. DNA of the CDR3: TGCGCCAGCAGCTTGGTAGGGGGCAACACCGGGGAGCTGTTTTTT. It specifies CASSLVGGNTGELFF.